This T cell receptor beta chain was sequenced for a study of OX40 agonist ivuxolimab in advanced cancers. General study points: On average, a greater number of expanded clones characterised CD8+ T cells relative to CD4+. At doses 0.1 to 3.0 mg/kg, CD4+ and CD8+ clones expanded.

The repertoire was sequenced with immunoSEQ multiplex PCR; TCRdb's copy has only in-frame clones and lacks some. The top ten hold approximately 0.49% of the sample, which has some 69,000 clones, approximately 92% seen once. The CDR3 runs to 13 residues. V was clipped by 2 bases and J by 7 bases, with 14 bases between them. Germline V gives CDR1 GTSNPN, CDR2 SVGIG (reference sequence). Peripheral blood came from all dose cohorts at three timepoints. For this clone: The antigen is undetermined.

The gene calls are TRBV30 and TRBJ1-1; D unresolved. The sample was CD4+ or CD8+ T cells sorted from blood, taken in a trial of the OX40 agonist ivuxolimab. The TCR was taken from an adult with an advanced solid tumor such as melanoma, head and neck, liver or kidney cancer. Written as DNA, the CDR3 is TGTGCCTGGAGTCCCACCGGGGTAGGTGAAGCTTTCTTT. Translated, it gives CAWSPTGVGEAFF. Variable domain in full (rest from reference TRBV30 and TRBJ1-1): SQTIHQWPATLVQPVGSPLSLECTVEGTSNPNLYWYRQAAGRGLQLLFYSVGIGQISSEVPQNLSASRPQDRQFILSSKKLLLSDSGFYLCAWSPTGVGEAFFGQGTRLTVV.